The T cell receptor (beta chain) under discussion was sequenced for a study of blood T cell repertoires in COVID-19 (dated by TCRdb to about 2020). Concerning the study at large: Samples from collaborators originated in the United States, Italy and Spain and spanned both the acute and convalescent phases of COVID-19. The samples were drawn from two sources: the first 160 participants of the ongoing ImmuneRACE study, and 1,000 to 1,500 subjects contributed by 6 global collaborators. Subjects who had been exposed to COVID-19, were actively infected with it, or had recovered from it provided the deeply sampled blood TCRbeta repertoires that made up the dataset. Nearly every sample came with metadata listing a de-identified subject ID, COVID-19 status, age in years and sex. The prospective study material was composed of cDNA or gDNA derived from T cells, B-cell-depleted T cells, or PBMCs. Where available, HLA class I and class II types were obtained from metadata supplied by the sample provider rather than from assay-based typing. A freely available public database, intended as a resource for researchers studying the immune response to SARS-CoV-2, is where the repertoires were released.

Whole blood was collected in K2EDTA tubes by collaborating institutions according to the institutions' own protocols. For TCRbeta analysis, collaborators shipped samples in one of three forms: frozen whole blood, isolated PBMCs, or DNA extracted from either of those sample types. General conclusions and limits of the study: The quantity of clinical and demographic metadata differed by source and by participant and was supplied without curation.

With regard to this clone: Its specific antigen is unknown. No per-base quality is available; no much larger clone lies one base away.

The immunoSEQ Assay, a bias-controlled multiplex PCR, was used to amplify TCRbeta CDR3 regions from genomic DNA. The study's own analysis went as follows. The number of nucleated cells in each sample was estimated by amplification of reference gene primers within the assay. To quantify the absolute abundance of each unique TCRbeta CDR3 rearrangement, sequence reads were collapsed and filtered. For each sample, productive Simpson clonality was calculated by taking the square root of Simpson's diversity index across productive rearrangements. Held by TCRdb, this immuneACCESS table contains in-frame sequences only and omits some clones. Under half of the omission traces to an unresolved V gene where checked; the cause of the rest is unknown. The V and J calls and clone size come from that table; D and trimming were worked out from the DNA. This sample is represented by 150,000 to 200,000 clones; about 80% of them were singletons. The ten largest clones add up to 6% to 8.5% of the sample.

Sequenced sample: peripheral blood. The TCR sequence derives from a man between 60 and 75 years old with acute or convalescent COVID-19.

The base sequence is TGTGCTAGTGGTTTGCAAACAGGGGCTCAGCAGTACTTC. Translated, this gives CASGLQTGAQQYF. This receptor chain uses TRBV12-5 and TRBJ2-7, and TRBD1 aligns with 7 junction nucleotides. The CDR3 runs 13 residues from the cysteine to the phenylalanine. The sequence is cut down to CDR3 DNA, 39 bases in frame from base 1. In the germline V gene, CDR1 corresponds to LGHNT and CDR2 to FRNRAP. V is cut back by 2 bases and J by 8 bases, with 6 bases in the junction unmatched. The CDR3 plus the reference TRBV12-5 and TRBJ2-7 genes for the other parts give the full variable domain: DARVTQTPRHKVTEMGQEVTMRCQPILGHNTVFWYRQTMMQGLELLAYFRNRAPLDDSGMPKDRFSAEMPDATLATLKIQPSEPRDSAVYFCASGLQTGAQQYFGPGTRLTVT.